A single sample gave rise to the 10 T cell receptor beta chains below, sequenced in a study of control samples from healthy donors and cancer patients. The protocol was immunoSEQ multiplex PCR, while the TCRdb copy is restricted to in-frame clones and leaves out a portion. The sample includes 150,000 to 200,000 clones, 94% of them seen just once. The specimen sequenced was blood. The receptor source for this set is a woman aged 18 to 35 in good health.

The chain combines TRBV10-3 with TRBJ1-1, with D unclear. CDR3 length: 17 residues. The V end was cut by 0 bases, the J end by 5 bases, with 19 bases between. CDR1 is ENHRY, CDR2 SYGVKD, per germline. The CDR3 nucleotides read TGTGCCATCAGTGAGTCGCGGGAGGTCGATGGTAGGACTGAAGCTTTCTTT. It encodes CAISESREVDGRTEAFF.

The rearrangement uses TRBV28 and TRBJ2-5; 12 bases match TRBD2. V was clipped by 5 bases and J by 0 bases; unmatched bases: 4. In germline, CDR1 is MDHEN, CDR2 SYDVKM. CDR3 length equals 16 residues. CDR3 bases: TGTGCCAGCAGTCCTAGACTAGCGGGGGACCAAGAGACCCAGTACTTC. Translated, it gives CASSPRLAGDQETQYF.

This sequence joins TRBV24-1 and TRBJ1-5, with D possibly matching TRBD1 (6 bases). This CDR3 is 14 amino acids long. V dropped 2 bases and J dropped 3 bases, with 7 bases sitting between them. Looked up from germline, CDR1 is KGHDR and CDR2 is SFDVKD. CDR3 DNA: TGTGCCACCAGTGATTGGGACACCAATCAGCCCCAGCATTTT. This sequence encodes CATSDWDTNQPQHF.

The V gene is TRBV7-9, the J gene TRBJ1-5; D remains unclear. The V and J ends lost 5 bases and 4 bases respectively, with 12 bases between them. The germline V gene has CDR1 SEHNR and CDR2 FQNEAQ (reference sequence). The CDR3 runs to 14 residues. The DNA of the CDR3 is TGTGCCAGCAGCGTTGACGGTGATAATCAGCCCCAGCATTTT. Translation gives CASSVDGDNQPQHF.

The chain is built from TRBV28 and TRBJ1-3; 10 bases agree with TRBD1. This CDR3 comprises 16 residues. J lost 1 base, V lost 2 bases, and 2 bases had no gene match. Germline assignment: CDR1 MDHEN and CDR2 SYDVKM. CDR3 DNA sequence: TGTGCCAGCAGTTTACCGGGACAGGGGTCTGGAAACACCATATATTTT. Its translation is CASSLPGQGSGNTIYF. The full variable domain, rest sourced from reference TRBV28 and TRBJ1-3, is DVKVTQSSRYLVKRTGEKVFLECVQDMDHENMFWYRQDPGLGLRLIYFSYDVKMKEKGDIPEGYSVSREKKERFSLILESASTNQTSMYLCASSLPGQGSGNTIYFGEGSWLTVV.

This clone was counted once. This rearrangement joins TRBV7-8 to TRBJ2-2; no clear D gene. CDR3 length: 15 amino acids. Germline CDR1 and CDR2: SGHVS and FQNEAQ. The V end was cut by 6 bases, the J end by 3 bases, with 14 bases between. Written as DNA, the CDR3 is TGTGCCAGCAGTTCACGGTGGGGTTACACCGGGGAGCTGTTTTTT. Its protein product is CASSSRWGYTGELFF.

V usage is TRBV6-5 and J usage is TRBJ1-1, with no clear D. This CDR3 spans 11 amino acids. V was shortened by 11 bases and J by 5 bases, with 12 bases between the two germline ends. Looked up from germline, CDR1 is MNHEY and CDR2 is SVGAGI. The CDR3 reads CAGTMGTEAFF. The CDR3 DNA reads as TGTGCCGGCACGATGGGGACTGAAGCTTTCTTT.

This clone was seen only once. The chain combines TRBV13 with TRBJ1-2; 7 bases map to TRBD1. Germline loops: CDR1 PRHDT, CDR2 FYEKMQ (reference sequence). CDR3 length: 14 residues. Trimming cost V 2 bases and J 4 bases; bases outside gene matches: 4. The CDR3 protein is CASSLFDRVYGYTF. CDR3 sequence (DNA): TGTGCCAGCAGCTTATTCGACAGGGTCTATGGCTACACCTTC.

The chain joins TRBV18 to TRBJ2-5, with a possible D match to TRBD2 (6 bases). V shed 3 bases and J shed 5 bases, with 16 bases lying between them. CDR3 size: 15 residues. Germline values: CDR1 KGHSH, CDR2 LQKENI. The CDR3 coding sequence is TGTGCCAGCTCACCCAACGGGGGACCGGGGGAGACCCAGTACTTC. It translates to CASSPNGGPGETQYF.

This clone was counted once. In nucleotides, the CDR3 is TGCAGCGTGGCAATTGCGGGGGGCGTTGGCTACACCTTC. This sequence encodes CSVAIAGGVGYTF. V and J are TRBV29-1 and TRBJ1-2; a possible D gene is TRBD1 (6 bases). The germline gives CDR1 SQVTM, CDR2 ANQGSEA. The CDR3 is made up of 13 amino acids. Trimming shortened V by 6 bases and J by 7 bases, and 18 bases separated the two germline ends.